Below are 5 T cell receptor beta chains sequenced from a single sample in a study of T-cell memory formation after mild COVID-19. TCRdb reprocessed the 5' RACE reads with MiXCR, giving one entry per CDR3 protein. The sample shows over 10,000 distinct CDR3 sequences, approximately 12% of them seen only once. Material for sequencing was PBMCs or a T cell subset sorted from them (not recorded which). The origin of the receptors is an adult woman who had mild COVID-19 (a few samples of this study predate the infection). Cell type and time point are not known.

This clonotype was seen many times. The rearrangement uses TRBV7-9 and TRBJ2-1; 7 nucleotides align to TRBD1. The CDR3 spans 20 residues. Germline CDR1 SEHNR, CDR2 FQNEAQ (reference sequence). V was clipped by 5 bases and J by 4 bases; unmatched bases: 23. CDR3 loop: CASSARQGLKHRLFYNEQFF. Here the CDR3 DNA reads TGTGCCAGCAGCGCGCGACAGGGCCTCAAACACAGGCTCTTTTACAATGAGCAGTTCTTC.

This clonotype was observed at least ten times. The genes are TRBV11-2 and TRBJ2-1, with 14 bases lining up with TRBD2. The V and J ends lost 3 bases and 8 bases, in that order; junction bases with no gene match: 3. The CDR3 extends over 15 amino acids. Germline CDR1 and CDR2: SGHAT and FQNNGV. Here the CDR3 DNA reads TGTGCCAGCAGCTTCGGACTAGCGGGAGGCTATGAGCAGTTCTTC. This codes for CASSFGLAGGYEQFF.

This clonotype was counted ten times or more. The chain carries TRBV5-1 and TRBJ2-2, with unresolved D. Germline CDR1 SGHRS, CDR2 YFSETQ. This CDR3 contains 9 residues. The CDR3 coding sequence is TGCGCTCCCACCGGGGAGCTGTTTTTT. Translation gives CAPTGELFF.

At least ten counts were recorded for this clonotype. The genes are TRBV5-1 and TRBJ2-7; 7 bases agree with TRBD1. CDR3 length equals 16 residues. Germline CDR1 is SGHRS and CDR2 is YFSETQ. Trimming at V came to 0 bases and at J to 0 bases, leaving 6 bases not matched to a gene. CDR3 sequence (DNA): TGCGCCAGCAGCTTGGGCGACAGGGAGAGCTCCTACGAGCAGTACTTC. Its translation: CASSLGDRESSYEQYF.

The sample holds many counts of this clonotype. The V and J genes are TRBV4-3 and TRBJ2-7, with 12 positions matching TRBD2. J was trimmed by 4 bases and V by 0 bases; bases with no gene match: 7. The germline gives CDR1 LGHNA, CDR2 YSLEER. The CDR3 spans 17 residues. In DNA form, the CDR3 reads TGCGCCAGCAGCCAAGAACCGTTTACTAGCGGGAGGTACGAGCAGTACTTC. It translates to CASSQEPFTSGRYEQYF.